This T cell receptor (beta chain) came from a study of blood T cell repertoires in COVID-19. Germline V gene data show CDR1 as LGHDT and CDR2 as YNNKEL (reference sequence). V was pared by 2 bases and J by 5 bases, with 13 bases between. CDR3 length: 15 amino acids. Some clones are missing from TCRdb's copy, which holds only in-frame ones; the method was immunoSEQ multiplex PCR. Among approximately 200,000 clones, 94% were seen once, and the ten largest hold around 0.8%. The V call is TRBV3-1 (or the pseudogene TRBV3-2), the J call TRBJ2-1; D possibly corresponds to TRBD2 (6 bases). This sequence originates from a man aged 25 to 40 with COVID-19, enrolled during active disease. Sequencing was performed on peripheral blood. Here the CDR3 DNA reads TGTGCCAGCAGCCAACGACGGGGGTTGAACAATGAGCAGTTCTTC. Residues: CASSQRRGLNNEQFF.